This TCR beta chain was obtained from a study of CD8+CD57+ T cells in acquired aplastic anemia. Study-level information: Sorted CD4+ plus CD8+ cells gave DNA averaging roughly 2.9 ug. For CD4+ cells, healthy donors had an average of about 9.9 million reads. Study-wide results and limits: A set of twenty-nine CD8+ CDR3 sequences was shared between patients and controls, and these sequences appeared highly expressed in patients. CD8+ Simpson's diversity showed no significant patient-control difference.

Profiling of TCR beta VDJ combinations and CDR3 sequences used genomic DNA as template. TCRdb ran MiXCR on the reads and lists one entry per CDR3 protein. The repertoire consists of 100,000 to 150,000 distinct CDR3 sequences, with less than 45% occurring once and the leading ten covering 8.4%. This CDR3 contains 17 residues. The junction had 9 bases not matched to a gene; V was cut back by 3 bases and J by 4 bases. CDR1 and CDR2 from the germline V gene are LNHDA and SQIVND (reference sequence). To note about this clonotype: Its specificity is unknown.

The chain combines TRBV19 with TRBJ2-3; the match to TRBD2 covers 11 bases. The receptor's source is a human donor in good health, serving as a control. The sequenced sample was sorted CD4+, CD8+, or CD8+CD57+ T cells (not recorded which) from PBMCs. The CDR3 here is CASSILSGRAGADTQYF. As DNA, the CDR3 is TGTGCCAGTAGTATCCTTAGCGGGAGGGCCGGGGCAGATACGCAGTATTTT.